These T cell receptor beta chains were read from a single sample in a study of blood T cell repertoires in COVID-19. Clones were read by immunoSEQ multiplex PCR, and TCRdb kept only the in-frame ones, dropping some. The profile shows about 190,000 clones, about nine tenths of them singletons. The sequencing sample was made of peripheral blood. These receptor sequences come from a man aged 65-85 years with active or convalescent COVID-19. The conserved cysteine and the conserved F or W are not part of the CDR3 here. Fields, in order: V gene, J gene, CDR3 protein.

V gene: TRBV24-1
J gene: TRBJ2-3
CDR3 protein: ATSESATTQY

V gene: TRBV6-2/TRBV6-3
J gene: TRBJ2-6
CDR3 protein: ASSQTGNSGANVLT

V gene: TRBV27
J gene: TRBJ2-7
CDR3 protein: ASRNPGQSYEQY

V gene: TRBV6-5
J gene: TRBJ1-2
CDR3 protein: ATRPDTSPNYGYT

V gene: TRBV27
J gene: TRBJ1-6
CDR3 protein: ASSWTGISPLH

V gene: TRBV5-1
J gene: TRBJ2-1
CDR3 protein: ASSLWALGQGHEQF

V gene: TRBV6-5
J gene: TRBJ2-7
CDR3 protein: ASSGTVYEQY

V gene: TRBV28
J gene: TRBJ1-4
CDR3 protein: ASSFSTRGNEKLF

V gene: TRBV2
J gene: TRBJ2-1
CDR3 protein: ASSEGLAGGYEQF

V gene: TRBV7-2
J gene: TRBJ1-2
CDR3 protein: ASSLLNYGYT

V gene: TRBV14
J gene: TRBJ1-2
CDR3 protein: ASSQAGTGGTVGYT

V gene: TRBV19
J gene: TRBJ2-7
CDR3 protein: ASSFTDRAYEQY

V gene: TRBV9
J gene: TRBJ2-6
CDR3 protein: ASSVAGTGNLGGANVLT

V gene: TRBV28
J gene: TRBJ2-3
CDR3 protein: ASSSGGSSTDTQY

V gene: TRBV18
J gene: TRBJ1-1
CDR3 protein: ASSPLPGTDTEAF

V gene: TRBV7-2
J gene: TRBJ2-2
CDR3 protein: ASSPAAGTGGKGELF

V gene: TRBV4-3
J gene: TRBJ2-1
CDR3 protein: ASSQTAGVIYNEQF

V gene: TRBV19
J gene: TRBJ1-6
CDR3 protein: ASSDRVDSPLH

V gene: TRBV10-2
J gene: TRBJ1-5
CDR3 protein: ASSESWQGRGQPQH

V gene: TRBV23-1
J gene: TRBJ1-3
CDR3 protein: ASSQDRRWTASGNTIY

V gene: TRBV10-3
J gene: TRBJ2-3
CDR3 protein: AIGVWASSTDTQY

V gene: TRBV9
J gene: TRBJ2-2
CDR3 protein: ASSVRAGNTGELF

V gene: TRBV6-2/TRBV6-3
J gene: TRBJ1-5
CDR3 protein: ASSPSGGGGQPQH

V gene: TRBV25-1
J gene: TRBJ1-5
CDR3 protein: ASSEPSGQPQH

V gene: TRBV11-2
J gene: TRBJ2-3
CDR3 protein: ASSSTPDRGLGTDTQY

V gene: TRBV25-1
J gene: TRBJ2-7
CDR3 protein: ASTPGTGSYEQY

V gene: TRBV6-4
J gene: TRBJ1-5
CDR3 protein: ASTGGQPQH

V gene: TRBV5-1
J gene: TRBJ2-1
CDR3 protein: ASSWGLAGGLGSSYNEQF

V gene: TRBV28
J gene: TRBJ1-6
CDR3 protein: ASSFGGEGSSYNSPLH

V gene: TRBV4-3
J gene: TRBJ1-1
CDR3 protein: ASSQLRGAEAF

V gene: TRBV10-2
J gene: TRBJ1-5
CDR3 protein: ASSVSPGDQPQH

V gene: TRBV5-1
J gene: TRBJ2-2
CDR3 protein: ASTQGGHLNTGELF

V gene: TRBV19
J gene: TRBJ1-1
CDR3 protein: ASSSGTQNTEAF

V gene: TRBV2
J gene: TRBJ2-7
CDR3 protein: ASSRDRGGYEQY

V gene: TRBV24-1
J gene: TRBJ2-2
CDR3 protein: ATSDFAGGAFDTGELF

V gene: TRBV18
J gene: TRBJ2-2
CDR3 protein: ASSPPGLAGPTGELF

V gene: TRBV5-6
J gene: TRBJ2-1
CDR3 protein: ASSLEAAGTGNYNEQF

V gene: TRBV18
J gene: TRBJ1-2
CDR3 protein: ASSRDINQFYGYT

V gene: TRBV5-1
J gene: TRBJ2-5
CDR3 protein: ASTLWGGDQETQY

V gene: TRBV6-1
J gene: TRBJ2-3
CDR3 protein: ASSEVPGGPADTQY

V gene: TRBV5-1
J gene: TRBJ1-2
CDR3 protein: ASSRGQTYGYT

V gene: TRBV7-2
J gene: TRBJ2-1
CDR3 protein: ASRGLAGGSYNEQF

V gene: TRBV12-5
J gene: TRBJ2-7
CDR3 protein: ASGFGLSSEQY

V gene: TRBV7-2
J gene: TRBJ1-6
CDR3 protein: ASSLEQAYNSPLH

V gene: TRBV27
J gene: TRBJ2-7
CDR3 protein: ARRNRGREQY

V gene: TRBV24-1
J gene: TRBJ2-2
CDR3 protein: ATSERGQLGNTGELF